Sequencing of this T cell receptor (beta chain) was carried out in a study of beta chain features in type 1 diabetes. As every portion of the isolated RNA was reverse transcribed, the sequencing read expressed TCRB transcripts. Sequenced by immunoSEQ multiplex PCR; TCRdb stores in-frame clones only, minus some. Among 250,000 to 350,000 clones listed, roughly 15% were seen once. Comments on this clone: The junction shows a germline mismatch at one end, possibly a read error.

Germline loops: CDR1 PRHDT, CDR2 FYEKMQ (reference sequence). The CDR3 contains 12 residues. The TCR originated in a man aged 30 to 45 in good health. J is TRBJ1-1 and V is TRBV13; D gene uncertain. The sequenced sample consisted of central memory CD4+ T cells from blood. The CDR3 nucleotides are TGTGCCAGCAGCACCAGGAACAGTGAAGCTTTCTTT. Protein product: CASSTRNSEAFF.